One and the same sample provided the 23 T cell receptor beta chains below, sequenced in a study of tumor and adjacent non-tumor tissue in lung cancer. Three rounds of nested PCR, following a modified ARM-PCR protocol, produced the TCRbeta library. TCRdb itself ran the multiplex PCR reads through MiXCR, one entry per CDR3 protein. The sample shows 40,000 to 50,000 distinct CDR3 sequences, 64% of them seen only once. RNA was extracted from bulk tissue without any cell sorting. Distant lung tissue was collected more than 3 cm away from the tumor edge. Sequencing was done on a sample of distant non-tumor lung tissue. Receptors originate from a woman between 70 and 85 years old with non-small cell lung cancer.

This clonotype showed up many times. The V and J genes are TRBV12-3 or TRBV12-4 and TRBJ2-1, with a weak D call TRBD2 (6 bases). The CDR3 runs to 15 residues. The V and J ends lost 6 bases and 2 bases respectively, with 14 bases between them. The DNA of the CDR3 is TGTGCCAGCAGAACCTTCGGCGGGACCTACAATGAGCAGTTCTTC. Translation: CASRTFGGTYNEQFF.

The table lists this clonotype with many counts. This chain uses TRBV5-6 with TRBJ2-6; no reliable D call. The germline gives CDR1 SGHDT, CDR2 YYEEEE. V was clipped by 5 bases and J by 2 bases, with 14 bases between them. The CDR3 is 16 amino acids. The chain's CDR3 is CASSQTSEAGANVLTF. DNA for the CDR3: TGTGCCAGCAGTCAGACTTCAGAGGCTGGGGCCAACGTCCTGACTTTC.

As regards this clonotype: This may come from a read error, since a much larger clone is one base off. The V and J genes are TRBV28 and TRBJ1-2; 10 nucleotides match TRBD1. Germline loops: CDR1 MDHEN, CDR2 SYDVKM. This CDR3 has 15 residues. The CDR3 DNA is TGTGTCAGCAGTTTGACAGGGGGCTTATACTATGGCTACACCTTC. Amino acids: CVSSLTGGLYYGYTF.

The CDR3 spells CASSCSVHQGHEQYF. The CDR3 DNA sequence: TGTGCCAGCAGTTGCTCGGTCCACCAGGGTCACGAGCAGTACTTC. This chain joins TRBV6-5 and TRBJ2-7; possible D gene TRBD1, 5 bases. V was trimmed by 4 bases and J by 5 bases, leaving 18 bases between them. The CDR3 loop spans 15 amino acids. Germline V gene sequence: CDR1 MNHEY, CDR2 SVGAGI.

To note about this clonotype: Just one base apart from a much larger clone, this may be a read error. CDR3 in amino acids: CMMQAVNRREQYF. The CDR3 bases are TGCATGATGCAGGCTGTCAATAGAAGGGAGCAGTACTTC. The rearrangement links TRBV20-1 to TRBJ2-7; D not resolved. Germline CDR1 is DFQATT and CDR2 is SNEGSKA (reference sequence). The CDR3 totals 13 residues.

This clonotype was seen repeatedly, ten times or more. The rearrangement uses TRBV4-1 and TRBJ2-1; a possible D gene is TRBD2 (6 bases). Trimming cost V 4 bases and J 9 bases, with 13 bases left between them. The CDR3 is 13 amino acids. Per the germline V gene, CDR1 is MGHRA and CDR2 is YSYEKL. The chain's CDR3 is CASSRGGESEQFF. CDR3 DNA sequence: TGCGCCAGCAGCCGAGGAGGGGAAAGTGAGCAGTTCTTC.

Comment on this clonotype: The CDR3 carries no conserved terminal phenylalanine or tryptophan, so it likely arises from a read error. This chain uses TRBV20-1 with TRBJ1-4, with D hard to call. The germline V gene encodes CDR1 DFQATT and CDR2 SNEGSKA (reference sequence). The CDR3 contains 13 residues. The CDR3 protein is CSAGQQSNEKLFL. CDR3 sequence (DNA): TGCAGCGCCGGCCAGCAGTCTAATGAAAAACTGTTTTTG.

A word on this clonotype: One end of the junction varies from germline; a read error may be responsible. The V and J genes are TRBV20-1 and TRBJ2-2, with D perhaps matching TRBD2 (5 bases). The length of the CDR3 is 13 residues. Germline lookup yields CDR1 DFQATT and CDR2 SNEGSKA (reference sequence). For the CDR3, the DNA is TGCAGTGCTAGGGAGACGAACACCGGGGAGCTGCTTTTT. This codes for CSARETNTGELLF.

This clonotype was seen repeatedly, ten times or more. The chain has TRBV30 and TRBJ2-1; 7 bases agree with TRBD1. Germline V gene lookup returns CDR1 GTSNPN and CDR2 SVGIG (reference sequence). The CDR3 is 15 residues long. Trimming took 7 bases from V and 0 from J; bases not matched to a gene: 9. In DNA, the CDR3 is TGTGCCTACAAAACAGGGGACCACTCCTACAATGAGCAGTTCTTC. Translated, it gives CAYKTGDHSYNEQFF.

Only a few counts were recorded for this clonotype. The CDR3 bases are TGTGCCAGCAGCCAGCACGTTGATACGCAGTATTTT. This gives the protein CASSQHVDTQYF. The chain uses TRBV11-1 and TRBJ2-3; D gene uncertain. The CDR3 covers 12 residues. Trimming left V 5 bases short and J 6 bases short, with 9 bases between. CDR1 is SGHAT, CDR2 FQDESV, per germline (reference sequence).

Of note for this clonotype: The junction and the germline gene differ at one end; a read error may be behind it. CDR3 DNA sequence: TGTGCCGGCAGCCCGACTAGCGGGAGGGCAGATACGCAGTATTTT. It yields the protein CAGSPTSGRADTQYF. The V call is TRBV11-2, the J call TRBJ2-3; TRBD2 aligns across 14 bases. The CDR3 length is 15 residues. CDR1 is SGHAT and CDR2 is FQNNGV in the germline V gene.

There are a few counts of this clonotype. A clone one base away is much larger, so this may be a read error. Lacking the conserved final phenylalanine or tryptophan, this CDR3 likely reflects a read error. The rearrangement joins TRBV29-1 to TRBJ1-2; D is unclear. The V end lost 0 bases, the J end lost 1 base, and 6 bases lay between the germline ends. CDR3 length: 13 amino acids. Germline V gene lookup returns CDR1 SQVTM and CDR2 ANQGSEA. CDR3: CSVEEANNYGYTS. The CDR3, as DNA: TGCAGCGTTGAAGAGGCCAATAACTATGGCTACACCTCC.

Notes on this clonotype: One end of the junction does not line up with germline, which may come from a read error. The chain has TRBV4-1 and TRBJ2-5, with 7 bases matching TRBD2. CDR1 MGHRA and CDR2 YSYEKL come from the germline V gene. This CDR3 is built from 18 residues. The CDR3 coding sequence is TGTGCCAGCAGCCAACCCCCAGCGGTGCTAGCGGCATCGGAGACCCAGTACTTC. Its translation is CASSQPPAVLAASETQYF.

Note on this clonotype: A much larger clone differs from this one at a single base, so this may be a read error. V and J are TRBV10-1 and TRBJ2-7, with a tentative D call TRBD2 (6 bases). The ends were cut back, 7 bases at V and 13 bases at J, with 17 bases in the middle. The CDR3 totals 11 residues. CDR1 is WNHNN, CDR2 SYGVQD, per germline (reference sequence). In nucleotides, the CDR3 is TGCGCCAGCATCGGACTAATAGGAGAATACTTC. Its protein product is CASIGLIGEYF.

A word on this clonotype: A read error is possible here, since a much larger clone lies one base away. J is TRBJ1-1 and V is TRBV11-2; weak D call: TRBD1 (5 bases). Germline V gives CDR1 SGHAT, CDR2 FQNNGV. The CDR3 extends over 14 amino acids. The CDR3 protein is CASSLSGKNNEAFF. As DNA, the CDR3 is TGTGCCAGCAGCTTATCAGGGAAGAACAATGAAGCTTTCTTT.

To note about this clonotype: Possible read error: a much larger clone is one base away. This sequence joins TRBV13 and TRBJ2-7; D unresolved. The germline gives CDR1 PRHDT, CDR2 FYEKMQ (reference sequence). Trimming pared 2 bases from V and 3 bases from J, leaving 5 bases between. This CDR3 has 12 residues. This CDR3 reads CASSLSIYEQYF. DNA of the CDR3: TGTGCCAGCAGCTTAAGTATCTACGAGCAGTACTTC. Supplemented by reference TRBV13 and TRBJ2-7, the full variable domain reads AAGVIQSPRHLIKEKRETATLKCYPIPRHDTVYWYQQGPGQDPQFLISFYEKMQSDKGSIPDRFSAQQFSDYHSELNMSSLELGDSALYFCASSLSIYEQYFGPGTRLTVT.

This clonotype was detected many times. This sequence joins TRBV5-4 and TRBJ2-4; D tentatively reads TRBD1 or TRBD2 (5 bases each). This CDR3 is built from 17 residues. V shed 0 bases and J shed 4 bases, with 17 bases lying between them. Germline V CDR1 and CDR2: SGHNT, YYREEE (reference sequence). CDR3 amino acids: CASSLEGGGREKNIQYF. The CDR3, as DNA: TGTGCCAGCAGCTTGGAGGGTGGGGGTAGGGAGAAAAACATTCAGTACTTC.

The J gene is TRBJ2-7, the V gene TRBV20-1; TRBD2 matches 7 bases. Trimming at V came to 3 bases and at J to 6 bases, leaving 11 bases not matched to a gene. Per the germline V gene, CDR1 is DFQATT and CDR2 is SNEGSKA (reference sequence). CDR3 length equals 14 residues. The CDR3 nucleotides are TGCAGTGCTAGGGAGCGAGCGGGAACCCCCGAGCAGTACTTC. It codes for CSARERAGTPEQYF.

This clonotype appeared many times. This may be a read error, as it is one base from a much larger clone. The CDR3 region has the DNA TGCAGCGCCAAGGGACTAGCGGGAGGAGGAGAGACCCAGTACTTC. Protein sequence: CSAKGLAGGGETQYF. The chain links TRBV29-1 to TRBJ2-5, with TRBD2 matching 15 bases. Germline CDR1 and CDR2: SQVTM and ANQGSEA. With V trimmed by 7 bases and J by 4 bases, 7 bases remained unmatched. This CDR3 has 15 amino acids.

With respect to this clonotype: Compared with germline, one end of the junction differs, possibly owing to a read error. The chain uses TRBV29-1 and TRBJ2-7, with 7 bases that match TRBD1. The germline V gene encodes CDR1 SQVTM and CDR2 ANQGSEA. This CDR3 has 14 amino acids. The CDR3 DNA reads TGCAGCGTCCGACTGAGCAGGGGGTCTTACGAGCAGCACTTC. Translated: CSVRLSRGSYEQHF.

As regards this clonotype: Its ends do not fully match the called genes, so a read error is possible. The chain couples TRBV10-1 to TRBJ2-1, with D possibly being TRBD2 (5 bases). This CDR3 has 12 residues. CDR1 and CDR2 (germline): WNHNN, SYGVQD (reference sequence). CDR3: CTSSDLANEQFF. The CDR3, as DNA: TGCACCAGCAGTGATCTAGCAAATGAGCAGTTCTTC.

Details on this clonotype: This CDR3 is missing its conserved last phenylalanine or tryptophan, likely due to a read error. The V and J genes are TRBV6-1 and TRBJ2-2; D is perhaps TRBD2 (6 bases). From germline, CDR1 is MNHNS and CDR2 SASEGT. This CDR3 comprises 14 residues. CDR3 amino acids: CASSLQANTGGLFY. As DNA, the CDR3 is TGTGCCAGCAGTTTACAGGCGAACACCGGGGGGCTGTTTTAC.

There are a few counts of this clonotype. The germline gene is not matched at one end of the junction; a read error may be the cause. V is TRBV6-1 and J is TRBJ2-3, with TRBD1 identical over 8 bases. CDR3 length: 15 residues. Germline V gives CDR1 MNHNS, CDR2 SASEGT. The CDR3 here is CASRYNRDRGDTQYF. CDR3 bases: TGTGCTAGCAGGTACAACCGAGACAGGGGAGATACGCAGTATTTT.